This is a list of T cell receptor beta chains from one sample in a study of shared clonotypes between healthy human individuals. The protocol was immunoSEQ multiplex PCR, while the TCRdb copy is restricted to in-frame clones and leaves out a portion. The sample holds about 1,500,000 clones, approximately 97% seen once. Sequenced: naive CD4+ T cells sorted from blood. All receptors come from a man between 25 and 39 years old in good health. Both conserved end residues are part of each CDR3. D genes are given only for firm matches. Only some rows state a clone size, as once, few, many or a class for expanded clones.

D gene	J gene	clone size	V gene	CDR3 protein	CDR3 DNA
.	TRBJ2-7	.	TRBV6-1	CASSELRHYEQYF	TGTGCCAGTTCGGAATTGAGGCACTACGAGCAGTACTTC
TRBD2	TRBJ2-1	.	TRBV7-9	CASSPAGLAGVKNEQFF	TGTGCCAGCAGCCCGGCGGGACTAGCGGGAGTAAAAAATGAGCAGTTCTTC
.	TRBJ1-2	.	TRBV2	CASSRLRLSNYGYTF	TGTGCCAGCAGCCGGTTGAGACTATCGAACTATGGCTACACCTTC
TRBD1	TRBJ1-5	.	TRBV27	CASSPDRGQPQHF	TGTGCCAGCAGTCCAGACAGGGGTCAGCCCCAGCATTTT
.	TRBJ2-1	.	TRBV27	CASSYQGAFPRGYNEQFF	TGTGCCAGCAGTTACCAAGGGGCCTTCCCTAGGGGGTACAATGAGCAGTTCTTC
.	TRBJ2-5	.	TRBV9	CASSVGGPRRETQYF	TGTGCCAGCAGCGTAGGGGGACCGAGGAGAGAGACCCAGTACTTC
.	TRBJ2-7	.	TRBV6-5	CASSRKGTQQYF	TGTGCCAGCAGCCGAAAGGGGACTCAGCAGTACTTC
TRBD2	TRBJ2-3	.	TRBV9	CASSVGLAGSDTQYF	TGTGCCAGCAGCGTAGGACTAGCGGGATCAGATACGCAGTATTTT
.	TRBJ1-2	.	TRBV7-9	CASSLDTGYGYTF	TGTGCCAGCAGCTTAGATACGGGTTATGGCTACACCTTC
.	TRBJ2-3	few	TRBV5-8	CASRRPSFTGADTQYF	TGTGCCAGCAGGCGGCCCAGTTTTACCGGGGCAGATACGCAGTATTTT
.	TRBJ2-5	.	TRBV10-2	CASSESRYQETQYF	TGCGCCAGCAGTGAGTCGCGGTATCAAGAGACCCAGTACTTC
.	TRBJ2-2	.	TRBV7-9	CASSLKGLVAELFF	TGTGCCAGCAGCTTAAAGGGTTTAGTGGCGGAGCTGTTTTTT
TRBD1	TRBJ2-7	.	TRBV18	CASSPPTGTGTYEQYF	TGTGCCAGCTCACCTCCGACGGGGACAGGCACCTACGAGCAGTACTTC
.	TRBJ1-4	.	TRBV28	CASSFFPLGELFF	TGTGCCAGCAGTTTTTTCCCCCTGGGGGAACTGTTTTTT
.	TRBJ2-6	.	TRBV7-9	CASSLTQGGGDSGANVLTF	TGTGCCAGCAGCTTAACGCAGGGAGGGGGGGACTCTGGGGCCAACGTCCTGACTTTC
TRBD1	TRBJ2-6	.	TRBV30	CAVDRGLSGANVLTF	TGTGCCGTGGACAGGGGGCTCTCTGGGGCCAACGTCCTGACTTTC
.	TRBJ2-3	.	TRBV18	CASSPSGGADTQYF	TGTGCCAGCTCACCAAGCGGTGGGGCAGATACGCAGTATTTT
TRBD2	TRBJ2-7	.	TRBV6-5	CASGPSGNSIYEQYF	TGTGCCAGCGGTCCTAGCGGGAATTCGATCTACGAGCAGTACTTC
.	TRBJ2-5	once	TRBV10-3	CAISDGGGETQYF	TGTGCCATCAGTGACGGGGGTGGGGAGACCCAGTACTTC
.	TRBJ1-5	.	TRBV6-5	CASSHRGGHRSQHF	TGTGCCAGCAGCCACCGGGGAGGGCACCGGTCCCAGCATTTT
TRBD1	TRBJ2-6	.	TRBV7-9	CASSLLQGAITGANVLTF	TGTGCCAGCAGCTTATTGCAGGGGGCGATTACTGGGGCCAACGTCCTGACTTTC
TRBD1	TRBJ2-7	.	TRBV11-2	CASSDGQVGEQYF	TGTGCCAGCAGCGACGGACAGGTCGGCGAGCAGTACTTC
TRBD2	TRBJ2-1	.	TRBV5-6	CASSSTSVNEQFF	TGTGCCAGCAGCAGCACTAGCGTTAATGAGCAGTTCTTC
.	TRBJ1-2	.	TRBV28	CASSLMLGRGTNYGYTF	TGTGCCAGCAGTTTAATGTTGGGCAGGGGAACTAACTATGGCTACACCTTC
TRBD2	TRBJ2-1	.	TRBV10-1	CASIKTSSEQFF	TGCGCCAGCATAAAGACTAGCAGTGAGCAGTTCTTC
.	TRBJ2-7	.	TRBV5-1	CASSLGSVWSYEQYF	TGCGCCAGCAGCTTGGGGTCGGTCTGGTCCTACGAGCAGTACTTC
.	TRBJ2-7	.	TRBV10-2	CASTHVSMDSYEQYF	TGCGCCAGCACCCACGTTTCTATGGACTCCTACGAGCAGTACTTC
TRBD2	TRBJ2-7	.	TRBV6-6	CASRDPSGKYEQYF	TGTGCCAGCAGGGACCCGAGCGGGAAATACGAGCAGTACTTC
.	TRBJ2-2	.	TRBV30	CAWTNTLGALGELFF	TGTGCCTGGACAAATACCTTAGGGGCTTTGGGGGAGCTGTTTTTT
.	TRBJ1-5	.	TRBV27	CASSPLNQPQHF	TGTGCCAGCAGTCCCCTCAATCAGCCCCAGCATTTT
.	TRBJ2-2	.	TRBV18	CASSPPGGRLSGELFF	TGTGCCAGCTCACCACCCGGGGGAAGGTTATCCGGGGAGCTGTTTTTT
.	TRBJ1-5	.	TRBV2	CASSVIQEEQPQHF	TGTGCCAGCAGTGTAATCCAGGAAGAACAGCCCCAGCATTTT
.	TRBJ2-3	.	TRBV18	CASSHGSGDTQYF	TGTGCCAGCTCTCATGGATCTGGCGATACGCAGTATTTT
TRBD1	TRBJ2-1	.	TRBV7-9	CASSSQPGQSNNEQFF	TGTGCCAGCAGCTCTCAGCCGGGACAGAGTAACAATGAGCAGTTCTTC
TRBD1	TRBJ1-1	once	TRBV28	CASSFFGQGNTEAFF	TGTGCCAGCAGTTTTTTTGGACAGGGGAACACTGAAGCTTTCTTT
.	TRBJ2-7	.	TRBV11-2	CASSPGWGASYEQYF	TGTGCCAGCAGTCCCGGGTGGGGGGCCTCCTACGAGCAGTACTTC
.	TRBJ2-7	.	TRBV4-3	CASSQERIQGAYEQYF	TGCGCCAGCAGCCAAGAACGAATTCAGGGTGCCTACGAGCAGTACTTC
.	TRBJ1-1	once	TRBV6-1	CASQVAEAFF	TGTGCCAGTCAGGTCGCTGAAGCTTTCTTT
.	TRBJ1-1	.	TRBV2	CASSEDLNTEAFF	TGTGCCAGCAGTGAAGACTTAAACACTGAAGCTTTCTTT
.	TRBJ2-7	.	TRBV25-1	CASRRAGVHEQYF	TGTGCCAGCAGACGGGCAGGGGTCCACGAGCAGTACTTC
TRBD1	TRBJ2-3	.	TRBV5-1	CASSLQGAGTDTQYF	TGCGCCAGCAGCTTACAGGGGGCAGGCACAGATACGCAGTATTTT
.	TRBJ1-1	.	TRBV30	CAWRTASGNTEAFF	TGTGCCTGGCGCACAGCCAGTGGCAACACTGAAGCTTTCTTT
.	TRBJ2-7	few	TRBV11-2	CASSRLREQYF	TGTGCCAGCAGCCGACTCCGCGAGCAGTACTTC
.	TRBJ2-5	once	TRBV28	CATKAHPHETQYF	TGTGCCACCAAAGCCCACCCCCACGAGACCCAGTACTTC
.	TRBJ2-6	.	TRBV6-5	CASSYGGGPGANVLTF	TGTGCCAGCAGTTACGGCGGCGGCCCTGGGGCCAACGTCCTGACTTTC
.	TRBJ2-1	.	TRBV7-9	CASSSPTGLSSYNEQFF	TGTGCCAGCAGCTCACCAACCGGACTCAGCTCCTACAATGAGCAGTTCTTC
.	TRBJ1-4	.	TRBV5-1	CASSLTTTNEKLFF	TGCGCCAGCAGCTTGACGACAACTAATGAAAAACTGTTTTTT
TRBD1	TRBJ1-2	.	TRBV19	CASRNLLTGSNYGYTF	TGTGCCAGTAGGAACCTACTGACAGGGTCAAACTATGGCTACACCTTC
TRBD1	TRBJ2-3	.	TRBV5-1	CASSRVGGGTDTQYF	TGCGCCAGCAGCCGGGTAGGGGGCGGAACAGATACGCAGTATTTT
TRBD2	TRBJ2-5	.	TRBV28	CASSVGQGLAGKETQYF	TGTGCCAGCAGTGTAGGGCAGGGACTAGCGGGAAAGGAGACCCAGTACTTC
.	TRBJ2-5	once	TRBV7-7	CASSFIEYF	TGTGCCAGCAGCTTTATTGAGTACTTC
TRBD1	TRBJ2-5	once	TRBV2	CASSEALRGPTVAQYF	TGTGCCAGCAGTGAAGCGCTTAGGGGGCCTACAGTGGCCCAGTACTTC
.	TRBJ1-1	once	TRBV5-1	CASRSSGGMNTEAFF	TGCGCCAGCAGGTCATCGGGGGGCATGAACACTGAAGCTTTCTTT
.	TRBJ2-1	once	TRBV7-2	CASSFDLSSYNEQFF	TGTGCCAGCAGTTTCGACTTGAGCTCCTACAATGAGCAGTTCTTC